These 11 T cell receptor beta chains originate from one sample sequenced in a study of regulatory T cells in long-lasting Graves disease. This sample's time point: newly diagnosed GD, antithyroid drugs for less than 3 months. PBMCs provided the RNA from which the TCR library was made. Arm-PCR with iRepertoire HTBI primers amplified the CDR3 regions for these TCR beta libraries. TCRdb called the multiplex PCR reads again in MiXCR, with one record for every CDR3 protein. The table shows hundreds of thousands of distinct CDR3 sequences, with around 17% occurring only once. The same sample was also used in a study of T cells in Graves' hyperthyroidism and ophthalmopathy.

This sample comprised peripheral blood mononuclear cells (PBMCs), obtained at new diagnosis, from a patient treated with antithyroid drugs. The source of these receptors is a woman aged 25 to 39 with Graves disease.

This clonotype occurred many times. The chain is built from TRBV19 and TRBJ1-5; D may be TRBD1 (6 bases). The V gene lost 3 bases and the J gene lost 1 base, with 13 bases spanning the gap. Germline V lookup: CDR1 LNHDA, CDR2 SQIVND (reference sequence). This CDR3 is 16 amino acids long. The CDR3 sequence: CASSMLTGTSNQPQHF. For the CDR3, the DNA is TGTGCCAGTAGTATGCTTACAGGGACAAGCAATCAGCCCCAGCATTTT.

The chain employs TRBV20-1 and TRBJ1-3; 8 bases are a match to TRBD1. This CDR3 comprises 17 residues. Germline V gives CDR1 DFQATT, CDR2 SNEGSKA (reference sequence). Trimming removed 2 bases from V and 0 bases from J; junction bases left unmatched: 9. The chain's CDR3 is CSARLEPGGPSGNTIYF. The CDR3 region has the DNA TGCAGTGCTAGACTGGAACCAGGGGGCCCCTCTGGAAACACCATATATTTT.

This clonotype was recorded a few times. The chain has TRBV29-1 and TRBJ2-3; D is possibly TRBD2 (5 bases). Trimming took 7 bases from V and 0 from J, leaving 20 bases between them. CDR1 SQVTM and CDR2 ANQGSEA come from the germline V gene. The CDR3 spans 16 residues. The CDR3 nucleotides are TGCAGCGCCGCGTCGGAGGCAGGCCGGAGCACAGATACGCAGTATTTT. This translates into CSAASEAGRSTDTQYF.

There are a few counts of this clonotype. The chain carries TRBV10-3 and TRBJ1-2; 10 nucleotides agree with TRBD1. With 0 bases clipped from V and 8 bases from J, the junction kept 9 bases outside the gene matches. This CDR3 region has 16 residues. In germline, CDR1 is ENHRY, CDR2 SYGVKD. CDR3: CAISESGTGDRRGYTF. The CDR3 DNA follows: TGTGCCATCAGTGAGTCGGGGACAGGGGACCGTAGGGGCTACACCTTC.

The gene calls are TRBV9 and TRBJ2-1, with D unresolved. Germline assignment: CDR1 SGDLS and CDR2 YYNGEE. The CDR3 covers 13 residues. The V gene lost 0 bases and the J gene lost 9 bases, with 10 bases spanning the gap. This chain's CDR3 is CASSVAGGGEQFF. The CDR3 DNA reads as TGTGCCAGCAGCGTAGCTGGTGGTGGTGAGCAGTTCTTC.

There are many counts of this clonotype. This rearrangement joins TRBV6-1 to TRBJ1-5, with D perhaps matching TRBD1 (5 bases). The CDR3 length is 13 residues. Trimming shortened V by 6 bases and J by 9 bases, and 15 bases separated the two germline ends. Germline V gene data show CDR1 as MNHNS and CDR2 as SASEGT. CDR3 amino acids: CASSPGAISPQHF. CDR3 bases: TGTGCCAGCAGCCCCGGGGCGATTTCGCCCCAGCATTTT.

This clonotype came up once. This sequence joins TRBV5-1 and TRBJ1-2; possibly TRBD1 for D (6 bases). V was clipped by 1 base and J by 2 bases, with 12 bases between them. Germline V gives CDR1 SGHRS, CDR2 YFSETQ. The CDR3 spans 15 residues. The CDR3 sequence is CASSLLTGFNYGYTF. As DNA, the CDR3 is TGCGCCAGCAGCTTGCTTACAGGGTTCAACTATGGCTACACCTTC.

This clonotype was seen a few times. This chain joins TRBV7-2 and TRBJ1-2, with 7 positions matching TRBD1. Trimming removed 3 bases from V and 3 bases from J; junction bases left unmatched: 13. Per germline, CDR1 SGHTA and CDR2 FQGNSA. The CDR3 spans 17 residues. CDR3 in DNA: TGTGCCAGCAGCTTCAGACAGGGAGGAGGAACGGACTATGGCTACACCTTC. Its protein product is CASSFRQGGGTDYGYTF.

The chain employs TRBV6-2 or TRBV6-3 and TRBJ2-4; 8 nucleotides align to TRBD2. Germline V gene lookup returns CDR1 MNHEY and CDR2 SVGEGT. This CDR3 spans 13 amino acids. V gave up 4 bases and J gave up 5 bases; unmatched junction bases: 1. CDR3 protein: CASSLGLENIQYF. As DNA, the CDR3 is TGTGCCAGCAGTTTGGGACTAGAAAACATTCAGTACTTC.

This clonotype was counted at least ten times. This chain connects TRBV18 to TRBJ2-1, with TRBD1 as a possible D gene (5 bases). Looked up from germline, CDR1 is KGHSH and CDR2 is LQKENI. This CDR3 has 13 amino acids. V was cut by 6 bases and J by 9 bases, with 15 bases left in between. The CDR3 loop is CASSHAGIPEQFF. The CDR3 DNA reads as TGTGCCAGCTCGCACGCAGGGATTCCTGAGCAGTTCTTC.

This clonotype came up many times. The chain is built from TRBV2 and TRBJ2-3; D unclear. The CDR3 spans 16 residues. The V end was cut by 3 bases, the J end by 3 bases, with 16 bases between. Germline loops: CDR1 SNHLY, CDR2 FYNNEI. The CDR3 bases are TGTGCCAGCAGTGAGCTGGAAGGTCCGGCGACAGATACGCAGTATTTT. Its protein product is CASSELEGPATDTQYF.